One sample yielded the 20 T cell receptor beta chains listed below, sequenced in a study of T cells in Graves' hyperthyroidism and ophthalmopathy. Template material for amplifying TCR beta CDR3 regions consisted of RNA transcripts. The HTBI set primed first-round TCR CDR3 RT-PCR. TCRdb processed the multiplex PCR reads anew with MiXCR; each CDR3 protein has one entry. The data hold about 160,000 distinct CDR3 sequences, with 8% to 9.5% observed a single time. Sequenced input: blood. These receptors were collected from a woman younger than 35 with Graves' hyperthyroidism that later progressed to Graves' ophthalmopathy.

This clonotype has a count of ten or more. The chain combines TRBV7-2 with TRBJ2-7; a possible D gene is TRBD1 (5 bases). V lost 5 bases to trimming and J lost 0 bases, with 14 bases between them. Germline CDR1 and CDR2: SGHTA and FQGNSA. This CDR3 spans 15 amino acids. The CDR3 coding sequence is TGTGCCAGCAGCCAATACGACAGTAGCTCCTACGAGCAGTACTTC. It yields the protein CASSQYDSSSYEQYF.

Worth noting for this clonotype: One base away lies a much larger clone, so this may be a sequencing read error. CDR3: CASSYFQGAGGHTF. CDR3 coding DNA: TGTGCCAGCAGTTACTTCCAAGGGGCCGGTGGCCACACCTTC. The chain carries TRBV6-5 and TRBJ1-2; D possibly corresponds to TRBD1 (5 bases). The CDR3 has 14 residues. Germline CDR1 is MNHEY and CDR2 is SVGAGI.

This clonotype was recorded many times. V is TRBV24-1 and J is TRBJ2-3; TRBD2 agrees at 8 bases. The CDR3 sequence is 14 residues long. The V gene's germline CDR1 is KGHDR and CDR2 SFDVKD. Trimming cost V 10 bases and J 4 bases; bases outside gene matches: 9. DNA for the CDR3: TGTGCCACTAGCGTCGGACTAGCACCAGATACGCAGTATTTT. Translated, it gives CATSVGLAPDTQYF.

J is TRBJ2-1 and V is TRBV12-3 or TRBV12-4; possibly TRBD1 for D (6 bases). CDR3 length equals 16 residues. Trimming stripped 5 bases from V and 1 base from J, with 15 bases between. In DNA form, the CDR3 reads TGTGCCAGCAGTCAGAAAACAGGGCGATCCTACAATGAGCAGTTCTTC. Translated: CASSQKTGRSYNEQFF.

This clonotype was observed at least ten times. V usage is TRBV20-1 and J usage is TRBJ1-1; D unclear. The CDR3 is 14 amino acids. CDR1 is DFQATT and CDR2 is SNEGSKA in the germline V gene (reference sequence). V was cut by 2 bases and J by 2 bases, with 12 bases left in between. The CDR3 loop is CSARLGHYNTEAFF. For the CDR3, the DNA is TGCAGTGCTAGACTGGGCCACTATAACACTGAAGCTTTCTTT.

This clonotype was seen at least ten times. V and J are TRBV12-3 or TRBV12-4 and TRBJ1-5; 8 nucleotides align to TRBD1. The ends lost 5 bases at V and 6 bases at J; junction bases unmatched: 6. The CDR3 consists of 14 residues. CDR3 loop: CASSRTGGFQPQHF. The CDR3 DNA reads as TGTGCCAGCAGTCGCACAGGGGGTTTTCAGCCCCAGCATTTT.

This clonotype was seen many times. J is TRBJ2-1 and V is TRBV2, with TRBD2 matching over 13 bases. This CDR3 spans 18 amino acids. The J segment lost 4 bases and the V segment lost 5 bases, leaving 11 bases of the junction unmatched. Germline CDR1 and CDR2: SNHLY and FYNNEI. CDR3 in amino acids: CASSKGLAGVNGYNEQFF. The CDR3, as DNA: TGTGCCAGCAGTAAAGGACTAGCGGGAGTTAATGGGTACAATGAGCAGTTCTTC.

This clonotype was counted at least ten times. The genes are TRBV7-6 and TRBJ2-2; D assignment may be TRBD1 or TRBD2 (5 bases each). The CDR3 sequence is 13 residues long. Germline loops: CDR1 SGHVS, CDR2 FNYEAQ. The V gene lost 8 bases and the J gene lost 8 bases, with 15 bases spanning the gap. For the CDR3, the DNA is TGTGCCAGCCTAAGGGGAGCAGCGGGGGAGCTGTTTTTT. Translation: CASLRGAAGELFF.

The count of this clonotype is one. This chain connects TRBV20-1 to TRBJ2-1, with 9 bases identical to TRBD2. J gave up 6 bases and V 7 bases, and 10 bases lay outside the gene matches. There are 14 residues in the CDR3. Per germline, CDR1 DFQATT and CDR2 SNEGSKA (reference sequence). CDR3 amino acids: CSVALSGRSNEQFF. CDR3 in DNA: TGCAGTGTCGCGCTTAGCGGGAGAAGCAATGAGCAGTTCTTC.

The J gene is TRBJ2-7, the V gene TRBV19; D unresolved. The germline gives CDR1 LNHDA, CDR2 SQIVND (reference sequence). The CDR3 extends over 14 amino acids. V gave up 5 bases and J gave up 2 bases, with 13 bases separating them. The CDR3 DNA is TGTGCCAGTAGTCTCAAGGGCCTCACCTACGAGCAGTACTTC. This codes for CASSLKGLTYEQYF.

This clonotype has a handful of counts. The CDR3: CASSFGQGASPNTQYF. The CDR3 bases are TGTGCCAGCAGCTTCGGACAGGGGGCGAGTCCAAATACGCAGTATTTT. This sequence joins TRBV7-3 and TRBJ2-3; the match to TRBD1 covers 11 bases. Germline CDR1 reads SGHTA; CDR2 reads FQGTGA. The CDR3 loop spans 16 amino acids. V dropped 3 bases and J dropped 7; count of bases not matched to a gene: 9.

This clonotype occurred many times. The V and J genes are TRBV7-9 and TRBJ1-1, with D perhaps matching TRBD1 (6 bases). Per germline, CDR1 SEHNR and CDR2 FQNEAQ (reference sequence). Trimming took 3 bases from V and 0 from J, leaving 8 bases between them. This CDR3 region has 14 residues. As DNA, the CDR3 is TGTGCCAGCAGCTTGGACAGACTGAACACTGAAGCTTTCTTT. Amino acid sequence: CASSLDRLNTEAFF.

The V gene is TRBV29-1, the J gene TRBJ2-2; 9 positions agree with TRBD2. The germline gives CDR1 SQVTM, CDR2 ANQGSEA. V lost 1 base, J lost 6 bases, and 9 bases stayed unmatched. This CDR3 is built from 16 residues. CDR3 sequence: CSVEGAGGRNPGELFF. Written as DNA, the CDR3 is TGCAGCGTTGAAGGCGCGGGAGGGCGAAACCCCGGGGAGCTGTTTTTT.

The V and J genes are TRBV27 and TRBJ2-6; D possibly matches TRBD1 or TRBD2 (5 bases each). CDR3 size: 16 residues. The ends were cut back, 3 bases at V and 4 bases at J, with 13 bases in the middle. From germline, CDR1 is MNHEY and CDR2 SMNVEV (reference sequence). The CDR3 sequence: CASSFGGLVGANVLTF. The CDR3 DNA is TGTGCCAGCAGTTTTGGGGGTCTGGTGGGGGCCAACGTCCTGACTTTC.

This clonotype was seen many times. This sequence joins TRBV7-9 and TRBJ2-3; D is unclear. V lost 3 bases and J 5 bases, leaving 15 bases between the germline ends. Germline CDR1 and CDR2: SEHNR and FQNEAQ (reference sequence). CDR3 length equals 15 residues. The CDR3 DNA reads TGTGCCAGCAGCTTCAGGTCTAGGCGAATAGATACGCAGTATTTT. Protein: CASSFRSRRIDTQYF.

V is TRBV20-1 and J is TRBJ1-4; the D is unclear. The CDR3 contains 12 residues. Trimming left V 2 bases short and J 6 bases short, with 7 bases between. Germline CDR1 DFQATT, CDR2 SNEGSKA (reference sequence). This chain's CDR3 is CSARRGYEKLFF. CDR3 in DNA: TGCAGTGCTAGACGCGGGTATGAAAAACTGTTTTTT.

The sample holds many counts of this clonotype. The chain uses TRBV9 and TRBJ2-3, with TRBD2 matching 8 bases. The length of the CDR3 is 16 residues. The V segment lost 3 bases and the J segment 5 bases; nucleotides outside the gene matches: 11. In germline, CDR1 is SGDLS, CDR2 YYNGEE. The CDR3 DNA is TGTGCCAGCAGCGCCAGGACTAGCCCGGTGGGAGATACGCAGTATTTT. The encoded protein is CASSARTSPVGDTQYF.

This clonotype rates as medium-sized (0.01 to 0.1%). CDR3 DNA sequence: TGTGCCATCAGTGAGATGGGGGACTCCCGCCGGTTTGGGGATGGCTACACCTTC. Its translation: CAISEMGDSRRFGDGYTF. This rearrangement joins TRBV10-3 to TRBJ1-2; tentative D call: TRBD1 (5 bases). Germline lookup yields CDR1 ENHRY and CDR2 SYGVKD. The CDR3 runs to 18 residues. With 2 bases removed from V and 6 bases from J, the gap between germline ends came to 25 bases.

This clonotype has a count of ten or more. V and J are TRBV12-3 or TRBV12-4 and TRBJ1-4; 11 bases map to TRBD1. The CDR3 has 12 amino acids. Trimming removed 5 bases from V and 11 bases from J; junction bases left unmatched: 1. The DNA for the CDR3 is TGTGCCAGCAGTCGGGACAGGGGGAAACTGTTTTTT. It is translated as CASSRDRGKLFF.

This clonotype was recorded at least ten times. The chain couples TRBV6-1 to TRBJ1-1; 10 nucleotides align to TRBD1. CDR1 is MNHNS, CDR2 SASEGT, per germline. The V and J ends lost 2 bases and 4 bases, in that order; junction bases with no gene match: 7. CDR3 length equals 16 residues. This CDR3 reads CASSERPGQGGTEAFF. CDR3 bases: TGTGCCAGCAGTGAAAGGCCAGGACAGGGGGGCACTGAAGCTTTCTTT.